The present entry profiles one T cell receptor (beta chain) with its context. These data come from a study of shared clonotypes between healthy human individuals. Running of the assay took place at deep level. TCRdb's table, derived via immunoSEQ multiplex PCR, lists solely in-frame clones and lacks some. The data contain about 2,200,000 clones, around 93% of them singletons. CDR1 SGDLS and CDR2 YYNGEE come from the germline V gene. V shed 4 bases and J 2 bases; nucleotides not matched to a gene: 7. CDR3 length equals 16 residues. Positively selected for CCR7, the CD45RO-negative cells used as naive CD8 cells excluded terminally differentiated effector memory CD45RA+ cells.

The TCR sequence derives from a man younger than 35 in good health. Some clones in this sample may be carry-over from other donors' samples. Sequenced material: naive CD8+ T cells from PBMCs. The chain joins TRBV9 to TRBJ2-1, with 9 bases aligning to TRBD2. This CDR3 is CASSPGSSGAYNEQFF. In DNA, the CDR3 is TGTGCCAGCAGCCCCGGGTCTAGCGGGGCCTACAATGAGCAGTTCTTC.